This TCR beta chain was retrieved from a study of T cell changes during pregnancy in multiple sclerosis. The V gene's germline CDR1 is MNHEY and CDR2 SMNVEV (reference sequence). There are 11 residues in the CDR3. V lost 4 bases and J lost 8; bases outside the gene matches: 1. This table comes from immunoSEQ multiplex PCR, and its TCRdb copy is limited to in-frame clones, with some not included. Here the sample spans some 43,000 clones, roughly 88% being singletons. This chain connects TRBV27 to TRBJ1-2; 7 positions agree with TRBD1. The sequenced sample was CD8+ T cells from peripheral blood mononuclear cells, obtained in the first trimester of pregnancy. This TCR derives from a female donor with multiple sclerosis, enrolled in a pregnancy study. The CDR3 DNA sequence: TGTGCCAGCAGTTCAGGGGGAGGCTACACCTTC. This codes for CASSSGGGYTF.